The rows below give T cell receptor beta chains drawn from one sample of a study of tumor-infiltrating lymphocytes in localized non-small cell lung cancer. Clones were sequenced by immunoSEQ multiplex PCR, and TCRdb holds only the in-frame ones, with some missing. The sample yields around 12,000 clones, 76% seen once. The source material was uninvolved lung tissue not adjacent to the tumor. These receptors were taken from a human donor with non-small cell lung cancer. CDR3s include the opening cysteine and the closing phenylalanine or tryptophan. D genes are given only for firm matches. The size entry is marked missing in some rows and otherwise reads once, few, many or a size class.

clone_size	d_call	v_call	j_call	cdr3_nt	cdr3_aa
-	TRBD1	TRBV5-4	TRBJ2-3	TGTGCCAGCAGCTTGGAGGGGGCGAACGGAGATACGCAGTATTTT	CASSLEGANGDTQYF
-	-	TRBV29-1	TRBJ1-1	TGCAGCGTTGAGGGGTTCACAGCTTTCTTT	CSVEGFTAFF
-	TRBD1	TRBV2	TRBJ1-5	TGTGCCAGCAGTCGGGACAGGGCAGATCAGCCCCAGCATTTT	CASSRDRADQPQHF
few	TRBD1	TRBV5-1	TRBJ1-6	TGCGCCAGCAGCTTGGCGACAGGGGCAAATTCACCCCTCCACTTT	CASSLATGANSPLHF
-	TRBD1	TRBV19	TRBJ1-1	TGTGCCAGTAGTATGGCAGGGGGCGCCGGGAACACTGAAGCTTTCTTT	CASSMAGGAGNTEAFF
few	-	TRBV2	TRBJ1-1	TGTGCCAGCAGTCCCTCTCTAGGAGGGAGGTTAGAAGCTTTCTTT	CASSPSLGGRLEAFF
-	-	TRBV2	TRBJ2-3	TGTGCCAGCAGTCTTAGACTAGAGAGCGATACGCAGTATTTT	CASSLRLESDTQYF
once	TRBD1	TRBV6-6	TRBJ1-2	TGTGCCAGCAGACCGGGACAGGGTTATGGCTACACCTTC	CASRPGQGYGYTF
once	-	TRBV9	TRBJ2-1	TGTGCCAGCAGCGTTTTAGCGGTCTCCTACAATGAGCAGTTCTTC	CASSVLAVSYNEQFF
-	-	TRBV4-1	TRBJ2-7	TGCGCCAGCAGCCAAGGCCACCCTTACGAGCAGTACTTC	CASSQGHPYEQYF
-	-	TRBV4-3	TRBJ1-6	TGCGCCAGCAGCCAAGACCGACAGGTTAGCCGAAATTCACCCCTCCACTTT	CASSQDRQVSRNSPLHF
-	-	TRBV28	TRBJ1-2	TGTGCCAGCAGTTTAAACCGTGGCTACACCTTC	CASSLNRGYTF
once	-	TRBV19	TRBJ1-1	TGTGCCAGCCTTAATACAGGACGGCACACTGAAGCTTTCTTT	CASLNTGRHTEAFF
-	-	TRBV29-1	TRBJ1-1	TGCAGCGTTGACGGGGAAATGAATACTGAAGCTTTCTTT	CSVDGEMNTEAFF
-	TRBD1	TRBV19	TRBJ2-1	TGTGCCAGTACCCTGGACAGGGGTTCCTACAATGAGCAGTTCTTC	CASTLDRGSYNEQFF
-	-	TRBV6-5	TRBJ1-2	TGTGCCAGCAGTCCCAACCGACAGGTGGGGGTTGGCTACACCTTC	CASSPNRQVGVGYTF
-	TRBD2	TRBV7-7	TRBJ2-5	TGTGCTAGCAGCTTAGCGCGGCGGGGGACCGGTTCAGAGACCCAGTACTTC	CASSLARRGTGSETQYF
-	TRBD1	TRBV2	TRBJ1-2	TGTGCCAGCGGGGACAGGGTAGATAACTATGGCTACACCTTC	CASGDRVDNYGYTF
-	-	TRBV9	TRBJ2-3	TGTGCCAGCAGCGTAGGCAGACAAGGCGATACGCAGTATTTT	CASSVGRQGDTQYF
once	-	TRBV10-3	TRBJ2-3	TGTGCCATCGGACGGATGGGCCTCCAGGCAGATACGCAGTATTTT	CAIGRMGLQADTQYF
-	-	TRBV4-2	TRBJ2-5	TGTGCCAGCAGCCATCCCAAGGGGGGGGACGAGACCCAGTACTTC	CASSHPKGGDETQYF
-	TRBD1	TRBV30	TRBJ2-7	TGTGCCTGGGGACAGGCGCCCTACGAGCAGTACTTC	CAWGQAPYEQYF
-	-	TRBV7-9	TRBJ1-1	TGTGCCAGCAGCTTCGGGAACACTGAAGCTTTCTTT	CASSFGNTEAFF
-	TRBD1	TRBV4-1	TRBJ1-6	TGCGCCAGCAGCCAAGATTACAGGGGGAGGAATTCACCCCTCCACTTT	CASSQDYRGRNSPLHF
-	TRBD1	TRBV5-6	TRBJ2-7	TGTGCCAGCAGCTTAAACCCAGGGGGCTTCCACGAGCAGTACTTC	CASSLNPGGFHEQYF
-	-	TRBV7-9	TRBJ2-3	TGTGCCAGCAGCTTTCTGAGACAGCAGTATTTT	CASSFLRQQYF
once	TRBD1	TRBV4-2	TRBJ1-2	TGTGCCAGCAGCCGACAGGGCGGTGACTATGGCTACACCTTC	CASSRQGGDYGYTF
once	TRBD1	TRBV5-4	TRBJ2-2	TGTGCCAGCAGCATCCGGGACAGATCCACCGGGGAGCTGTTTTTT	CASSIRDRSTGELFF
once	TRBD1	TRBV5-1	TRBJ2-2	TGCGCCAGCAGCTTTGACAGGGGGGTAGACACCGGGGAGCTGTTTTTT	CASSFDRGVDTGELFF
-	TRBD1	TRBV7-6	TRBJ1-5	TGTGCCAGCAGCGCCGGGACAGGAGATCAGCCCCAGCATTTT	CASSAGTGDQPQHF
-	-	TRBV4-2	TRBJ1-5	TGTGCCAGCAGCCAAGAACAGAAAAGCAATCAGCCCCAGCATTTT	CASSQEQKSNQPQHF
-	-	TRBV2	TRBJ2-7	TGTGCCAGCGAGTGGAGCTCCTACGAGCAGTACTTC	CASEWSSYEQYF
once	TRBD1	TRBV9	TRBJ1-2	TGTGCCAGCAGCGTAGGGCAGGGGGCAAATGCTAACTATGGCTACACCTTC	CASSVGQGANANYGYTF
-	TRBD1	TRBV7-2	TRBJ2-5	TGTGCCAGCAGCTCGAACAGGGGGAAGGAGACCCAGTACTTC	CASSSNRGKETQYF
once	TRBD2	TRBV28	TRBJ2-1	TGTGCCAGCAGTCTCGCCCCGGGGGACTATACCCCCCACAATGAGCAGTTCTTC	CASSLAPGDYTPHNEQFF
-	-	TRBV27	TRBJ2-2	TGTGCCAGCAGACGGGGGCGGAACACCGGGGAGCTGTTTTTT	CASRRGRNTGELFF
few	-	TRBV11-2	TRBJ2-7	TGTGCCAGCACTTTGAGGGAGCGGCGTCTCAACGAGCAGTACTTC	CASTLRERRLNEQYF
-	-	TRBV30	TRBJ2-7	TGTGCCTCCCGGATAGGGTACGAGCAGTACTTC	CASRIGYEQYF
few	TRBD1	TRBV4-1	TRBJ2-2	TGCGCCAGCAGCCTACGACAGGGGGAACACGGGGAGCTGTTTTTT	CASSLRQGEHGELFF
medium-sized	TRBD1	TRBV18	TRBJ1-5	TGTGCCAGCTCAACAGGGGGTTATCAGCCCCAGCATTTT	CASSTGGYQPQHF
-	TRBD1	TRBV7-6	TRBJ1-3	TGTGCCAGCAGCGCCCTTGGACAGGGCTCTGGAAACACCATATATTTT	CASSALGQGSGNTIYF
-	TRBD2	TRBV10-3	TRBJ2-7	TGTGCCACCCTAGCGGGAGGGCGGCACGAGCAGTACTTC	CATLAGGRHEQYF
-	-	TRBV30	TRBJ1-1	TGTGCCTGGAGTGTAGGAGCCTCCACCTACACTGAAGCTTTCTTT	CAWSVGASTYTEAFF
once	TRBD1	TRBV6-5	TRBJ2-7	TGTGCCAGCAATCTCCGGGACAGGGACGACGAGCAGTACTTC	CASNLRDRDDEQYF
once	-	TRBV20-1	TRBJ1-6	TGCAGTGCTACGTACGGGACTTCCTACCACTTT	CSATYGTSYHF
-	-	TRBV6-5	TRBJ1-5	TGTGCCAGCCGCGGGACCGGCGGTCCGCCCCAGCATTTT	CASRGTGGPPQHF
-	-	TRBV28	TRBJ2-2	TGTGCCAGCAACCGGGGGCGGAGAGCCGGGGAGCTGTTTTTT	CASNRGRRAGELFF
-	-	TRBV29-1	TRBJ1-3	TGCAGCGTTGCTCCAGGGAGCTCTGGAAACACCATATATTTT	CSVAPGSSGNTIYF
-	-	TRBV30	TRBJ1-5	TGTGCCTGGAGTCTTGGGGGGGGAATGAATCAGCCCCAGCATTTT	CAWSLGGGMNQPQHF
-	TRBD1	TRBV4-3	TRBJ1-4	TGCGCCAGCAGCCAAGCCGGCGGACAGGGTGAAAAACTGTTTTTT	CASSQAGGQGEKLFF
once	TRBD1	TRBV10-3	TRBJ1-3	TGTGCCATCAGCACGCCGGGACAGGGGGCTTCCATATATTTT	CAISTPGQGASIYF